The present entry profiles one T cell receptor (beta chain) with its context. Its antigen is currently unknown. The CDR3 totals 13 residues. CDR1 SGHVS and CDR2 FNYEAQ come from the germline V gene. Trimming pared 3 bases from V and 1 base from J, leaving 7 bases between. The data are from a study of siplizumab effects on memory and regulatory T cells. The assay was immunoSEQ multiplex PCR, and TCRdb's table has in-frame clones only and misses some. Of 99,000 or so clones in the sample, over 90% were seen once. The study's findings and limits: No more than a minor fraction of alloreactive clones could be traced back to unstimulated subsets. No assignable naive or memory phenotype existed for roughly 75-95% of proliferating CD4+ or CD8+ clones.

This chain joins TRBV7-6 and TRBJ2-7; no firm D call. This receptor was taken from a human donor in good health. Sequenced: non-Treg CD4+ T cells sorted from blood. Here the CDR3 DNA reads TGTGCCAGCAGCTTCACGGATTCCTACGAGCAGTACTTC. Translated, it gives CASSFTDSYEQYF.